This passage covers 26 T cell receptor beta chains from one sample sequenced in a study of blood T cell repertoires in COVID-19. Clones were read by immunoSEQ multiplex PCR, and TCRdb kept only the in-frame ones, dropping some. The table records 65,000 to 70,000 clones, 85% to 95% of them present only once. Input material: peripheral blood. These receptors all stem from a man aged 70 or older with active COVID-19.

This clone was counted between two and nine times. The genes are TRBV6-1 and TRBJ2-2, with D possibly TRBD1 on 6 matching bases. Germline loops: CDR1 MNHNS, CDR2 SASEGT. V was trimmed by 3 bases and J by 4 bases, leaving 9 bases between them. CDR3 size: 14 residues. CDR3 DNA sequence: TGTGCCAGCAGTGAGGGACAATCCACCGGGGAGCTGTTTTTT. Protein sequence: CASSEGQSTGELFF.

The V gene is TRBV27, the J gene TRBJ1-1; D unresolved. Trimming shortened V by 6 bases and J by 0 bases, and 8 bases separated the two germline ends. Per the germline V gene, CDR1 is MNHEY and CDR2 is SMNVEV (reference sequence). The CDR3 is 13 residues long. CDR3 sequence (DNA): TGTGCCAGCAGCAGACTTATGAACACTGAAGCTTTCTTT. It yields the protein CASSRLMNTEAFF.

The rearrangement uses TRBV12-3 or TRBV12-4 and TRBJ1-2, with D unclear. The CDR3 contains 11 residues. V was clipped by 8 bases and J by 1 base, with 5 bases between them. This CDR3 reads CASGSNYGYTF. The CDR3 DNA reads as TGTGCCAGCGGCAGTAACTATGGCTACACCTTC.

This clone was seen once. The chain uses TRBV2 and TRBJ2-5; maybe TRBD1 (6 bases). Per germline, CDR1 SNHLY and CDR2 FYNNEI. V lost 6 bases and J lost 0, with 17 bases in between. The CDR3 is 16 residues long. DNA of the CDR3: TGTGCCAGCAGCCATAGGGGACAAGGGTACCAAGAGACCCAGTACTTC. This codes for CASSHRGQGYQETQYF.

The chain's CDR3 is CASRAGTGQETQYF. The CDR3, as DNA: TGTGCCAGCAGGGCCGGGACAGGCCAAGAGACCCAGTACTTC. The rearrangement links TRBV2 to TRBJ2-5; the match to TRBD1 covers 8 bases. Germline loops: CDR1 SNHLY, CDR2 FYNNEI. The CDR3 is 14 amino acids. The junction had 4 bases not matched to a gene; V was cut back by 6 bases and J by 1 base. The full variable domain, with the rest looked up from reference TRBV2 and TRBJ2-5, is EPEVTQTPSHQVTQMGQEVILRCVPISNHLYFYWYRQILGQKVEFLVSFYNNEISEKSEIFDDQFSVERPDGSNFTLKIRSTKLEDSAMYFCASRAGTGQETQYFGPGTRLLVL.

This rearrangement joins TRBV4-1 to TRBJ1-2, with a weak D call TRBD1 (5 bases). CDR1 and CDR2 (germline): MGHRA, YSYEKL. The CDR3 totals 15 residues. V shed 3 bases and J shed 8 bases, with 19 bases lying between them. CDR3 sequence reads: CASSHPGGVLGGYTF. The CDR3 DNA reads as TGCGCCAGCAGCCACCCTGGGGGGGTCCTAGGGGGCTACACCTTC.

As regards this clone: Germline and junction disagree at one end, which may indicate a read error. The chain links TRBV7-7 to TRBJ2-3, with D possibly being TRBD1 (6 bases). The germline V gene encodes CDR1 SSHAT and CDR2 FNYEAQ (reference sequence). The CDR3 loop spans 13 amino acids. The CDR3 nucleotides read TGTGCTAGCAGCTGGCCAGGGGCAGATACGCAGTATTTT. Translated: CASSWPGADTQYF.

V usage is TRBV12-3 or TRBV12-4 and J usage is TRBJ1-1, with D perhaps TRBD1 (6 bases). The V gene lost 8 bases and the J gene lost 7 bases, with 17 bases spanning the gap. The CDR3 runs 13 residues. In DNA form, the CDR3 reads TGTGCCAGCTCCGAGGGGGGGCGCGTTGAAGCTTTCTTT. This gives the protein CASSEGGRVEAFF.

This chain connects TRBV28 to TRBJ2-3; D call uncertain. Looked up from germline, CDR1 is MDHEN and CDR2 is SYDVKM. Trimming stripped 3 bases from V and 2 bases from J, with 9 bases between. This CDR3 contains 14 residues. The CDR3 spells CASSFRALTDTQYF. The CDR3 nucleotides are TGTGCCAGCAGTTTCCGCGCCCTCACAGATACGCAGTATTTT.

The V and J genes are TRBV11-2 and TRBJ2-5; D might be TRBD2 (7 bases). The CDR3 has 16 amino acids. Per the germline V gene, CDR1 is SGHAT and CDR2 is FQNNGV. Trimming left V 7 bases short and J 5 bases short, with 23 bases between. The DNA of the CDR3 is TGTGCCAGCACACGGGGGGCTGGGACTATCCCGGAGACCCAGTACTTC. Protein: CASTRGAGTIPETQYF.

The chain is built from TRBV7-9 and TRBJ2-5; 8 bases align to TRBD1. The junction had 2 bases not matched to a gene; V was cut back by 5 bases and J by 0 bases. The CDR3 is 14 residues long. CDR1 is SEHNR and CDR2 is FQNEAQ in the germline V gene (reference sequence). The CDR3 region has the DNA TGTGCCAGCAGCCCGGGACAGGACCAAGAGACCCAGTACTTC. Amino acids: CASSPGQDQETQYF.

V gene TRBV6-2 or TRBV6-3 combines with J gene TRBJ1-1, with TRBD1 as a possible D gene (6 bases). Looked up from germline, CDR1 is MNHEY and CDR2 is SVGEGT. CDR3 length equals 15 residues. The ends were cut back, 6 bases at V and 4 bases at J, with 18 bases in the middle. The CDR3 sequence is CASSPTWGRGTEAFF. As DNA, the CDR3 is TGTGCCAGCAGCCCGACCTGGGGGCGCGGCACTGAAGCTTTCTTT.

The chain uses TRBV2 and TRBJ2-3; possible D gene TRBD1, 7 bases. Trimming left V 6 bases short and J 0 bases short, with 13 bases between. Germline V CDR1 and CDR2: SNHLY, FYNNEI. CDR3 size: 15 residues. The CDR3 region has the DNA TGTGCCAGCAGGGGACAGCGGGCTAGCACAGATACGCAGTATTTT. Translation: CASRGQRASTDTQYF.

The chain recombines TRBV2 with TRBJ2-3; D perhaps matches TRBD2 (5 bases). Trimming took 6 bases from V and 4 from J, leaving 17 bases between them. The CDR3 length is 15 residues. CDR1 and CDR2 (germline): SNHLY, FYNNEI. The CDR3 here is CASRGYGVGADTQYF. In DNA form, the CDR3 reads TGTGCCAGCAGGGGTTACGGGGTTGGTGCAGATACGCAGTATTTT.

The chain recombines TRBV29-1 with TRBJ1-1; the D is unclear. Germline values: CDR1 SQVTM, CDR2 ANQGSEA. Trimming cost V 8 bases and J 11 bases, with 18 bases left between them. The CDR3 runs 11 residues. The CDR3 spells CSLALLGEAFF. CDR3 sequence (DNA): TGCAGCCTAGCCCTTCTTGGGGAGGCTTTCTTT.

The CDR3 region has the DNA TGTGCCAGCAGTTTGGGAGGCAGCCAAGAGACCCAGTACTTC. Its protein product is CASSLGGSQETQYF. The J gene is TRBJ2-5, the V gene TRBV28; a weak D match, TRBD2 (6 bases). Trimming cost V 3 bases and J 1 base, with 9 bases left between them. Germline CDR1 is MDHEN and CDR2 is SYDVKM. The CDR3 has 14 amino acids.

This sequence joins TRBV18 and TRBJ2-7, with 8 bases fitting TRBD1. The CDR3 spans 14 residues. The V and J ends lost 6 bases and 1 base, in that order; junction bases with no gene match: 5. CDR1 and CDR2 (germline): KGHSH, LQKENI. CDR3 coding DNA: TGTGCCAGCTCCCTCGGACAGGGTTCCTACGAGCAGTACTTC. It is translated as CASSLGQGSYEQYF.

The V gene is TRBV27, the J gene TRBJ1-6; D is perhaps TRBD1 (5 bases). The CDR3 is 18 amino acids. Germline-derived CDR1 and CDR2 are MNHEY and SMNVEV (reference sequence). Trimming shortened V by 1 base and J by 0 bases, and 13 bases separated the two germline ends. CDR3 DNA: TGTGCCAGCAGTTTATGGAGGGGCCAAAGCTCCTATAATTCACCCCTCCACTTT. Its protein product is CASSLWRGQSSYNSPLHF.

DNA of the CDR3: TGTGCCAGCAGCTTAACACAAACCTACGAGCAGTACTTC. It encodes CASSLTQTYEQYF. The rearrangement joins TRBV11-2 to TRBJ2-7; D gene uncertain. Trimming shortened V by 2 bases and J by 2 bases, and 7 bases separated the two germline ends. The CDR3 contains 13 residues. Germline CDR1 SGHAT, CDR2 FQNNGV.

The chain is built from TRBV5-1 and TRBJ2-5, with D maybe TRBD1 (5 bases). The CDR3 runs 14 residues. Germline V gene sequence: CDR1 SGHRS, CDR2 YFSETQ. Trimming shortened V by 4 bases and J by 0 bases, and 10 bases separated the two germline ends. The DNA of the CDR3 is TGCGCCAGCAGCAGGTCAGGGAACCAAGAGACCCAGTACTTC. Translating gives CASSRSGNQETQYF.

The chain employs TRBV20-1 and TRBJ2-7; tentatively, D is TRBD1 (6 bases). The germline CDR1 and CDR2 sequences are DFQATT and SNEGSKA (reference sequence). The CDR3 covers 11 residues. Trimming took off 6 bases at V and 5 bases at J, with 11 bases between the two ends. This CDR3 reads CSAMTGNEQYF. CDR3 bases: TGCAGTGCGATGACAGGTAACGAGCAGTACTTC.

This clone came up a few times. The genes are TRBV15 and TRBJ2-3, with D hard to call. Germline CDR1 reads LNHNV; CDR2 reads YYDKDF (reference sequence). The CDR3 runs to 13 residues. V was cut by 5 bases and J by 2 bases, with 8 bases left in between. The CDR3 loop is CATSVQNTDTQYF. The CDR3, as DNA: TGTGCCACCAGCGTACAAAACACAGATACGCAGTATTTT. Looking up the rest from reference TRBV15 and TRBJ2-3 gives the full variable domain: DAMVIQNPRYQVTQFGKPVTLSCSQTLNHNVMYWYQQKSSQAPKLLFHYYDKDFNNEADTPDNFQSRRPNTSFCFLDIRSPGLGDTAMYLCATSVQNTDTQYFGPGTRLTVL.

This chain uses TRBV4-1 with TRBJ1-5, with D maybe TRBD1 (6 bases). V shed 0 bases and J shed 6 bases, with 15 bases lying between them. The CDR3 consists of 16 residues. Germline assignment: CDR1 MGHRA and CDR2 YSYEKL. CDR3 amino acids: CASSQEAWGQGQPQHF. As DNA, the CDR3 is TGCGCCAGCAGCCAAGAGGCGTGGGGGCAAGGTCAGCCCCAGCATTTT.

There are a few counts of this clone. This rearrangement joins TRBV2 to TRBJ2-7; the match to TRBD1 covers 7 bases. In germline, CDR1 is SNHLY, CDR2 FYNNEI. The CDR3 is 15 amino acids. V lost 2 bases, J lost 5 bases, and 9 bases stayed unmatched. The DNA of the CDR3 is TGTGCCAGCAGTGAACCGGGACAGCCACTTGACGAGCAGTACTTC. Translation: CASSEPGQPLDEQYF.

V gene TRBV9 combines with J gene TRBJ2-2; a weak D match, TRBD2 (5 bases). CDR1 is SGDLS, CDR2 YYNGEE, per germline. The V end was cut by 3 bases, the J end by 6 bases, with 6 bases between. CDR3 length: 12 residues. The CDR3 DNA is TGTGCCAGCAGCGGAGGGTCCGGGGAGCTGTTTTTT. Residues: CASSGGSGELFF.

This clone was seen only once. The chain carries TRBV5-4 and TRBJ2-5; D not certain. The CDR3 spans 15 residues. V lost 0 bases and J lost 2, with 11 bases in between. CDR1 and CDR2 from the germline V gene are SGHNT and YYREEE (reference sequence). Here the CDR3 reads CASSLEGLLQETQYF. CDR3 coding DNA: TGTGCCAGCAGCTTGGAAGGTCTACTACAAGAGACCCAGTACTTC.